This T cell receptor (beta chain) was documented in a study of blood T cells in healthy people across ages. General study results and limits: A roughly linear fall in TCR beta diversity per million T cells was seen with increasing age. Lack of knowledge of donor CMV status possibly confounded expanded clonotype changes.

Concerning this clonotype itself: Its target is unknown.

With a J-beta primer mix and a sample-barcoded 5' primer, a second PCR ran 7 to 11 cycles. TCRdb re-called the 5' RACE reads with MiXCR, one entry per CDR3 protein. The data show over a million distinct CDR3 sequences, approximately 59% seen once. CDR1 SGHAT and CDR2 FQNNGV come from the germline V gene. The CDR3 is 16 residues long. Aged roughly 6 to 90, donors were systemically healthy Caucasians from Russia. This clonotype was sampled from a man younger than 30 in good health. The rearrangement uses TRBV11-2 and TRBJ2-5; TRBD1 aligns across 7 bases. The end of the DNA fits TRBJ2-7 better, so the J call may be wrong. The sample taken for sequencing was blood. The CDR3 here is CASSPDQGVAAYEQYF. CDR3 sequence (DNA): TGTGCCAGCAGTCCTGATCAGGGGGTTGCTGCCTACGAGCAGTACTTC.